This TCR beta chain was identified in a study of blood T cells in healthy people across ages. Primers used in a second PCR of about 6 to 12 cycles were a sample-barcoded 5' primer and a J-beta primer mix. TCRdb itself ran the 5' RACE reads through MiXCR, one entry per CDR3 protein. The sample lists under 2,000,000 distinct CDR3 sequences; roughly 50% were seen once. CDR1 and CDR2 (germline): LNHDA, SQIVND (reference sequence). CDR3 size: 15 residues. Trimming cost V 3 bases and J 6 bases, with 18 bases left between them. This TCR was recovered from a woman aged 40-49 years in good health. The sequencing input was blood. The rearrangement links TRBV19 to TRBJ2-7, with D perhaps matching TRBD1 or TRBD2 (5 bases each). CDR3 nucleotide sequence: TGTGCCAGTAGTATCCTCGCAGGGACCTTAGGCGAGCAGTACTTC. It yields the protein CASSILAGTLGEQYF.